This T cell receptor (beta chain) was recorded in a study of T cell changes during pregnancy in multiple sclerosis. The repertoire was sequenced with immunoSEQ multiplex PCR; TCRdb's copy has only in-frame clones and lacks some. This sample yields roughly 42,000 clones, of which 90% are seen a single time; about 6.7% belongs to the top ten. The length of the CDR3 is 16 residues. V was pared by 0 bases and J by 2 bases, with 6 bases of the junction left unmatched. Germline lookup yields CDR1 MNHEY and CDR2 SVGAGI. Here the sequenced sample was CD8+ T cells from peripheral blood mononuclear cells, taken in the third trimester of pregnancy. The source of this sequence is a female donor with multiple sclerosis, enrolled in a pregnancy study. The genes are TRBV6-5 and TRBJ1-2, with 7 bases lining up with TRBD1. CDR3 DNA sequence: TGTGCCAGCAGTTACTCAACAGGGGAGGTCAACTATGGCTACACCTTC. As protein: CASSYSTGEVNYGYTF.